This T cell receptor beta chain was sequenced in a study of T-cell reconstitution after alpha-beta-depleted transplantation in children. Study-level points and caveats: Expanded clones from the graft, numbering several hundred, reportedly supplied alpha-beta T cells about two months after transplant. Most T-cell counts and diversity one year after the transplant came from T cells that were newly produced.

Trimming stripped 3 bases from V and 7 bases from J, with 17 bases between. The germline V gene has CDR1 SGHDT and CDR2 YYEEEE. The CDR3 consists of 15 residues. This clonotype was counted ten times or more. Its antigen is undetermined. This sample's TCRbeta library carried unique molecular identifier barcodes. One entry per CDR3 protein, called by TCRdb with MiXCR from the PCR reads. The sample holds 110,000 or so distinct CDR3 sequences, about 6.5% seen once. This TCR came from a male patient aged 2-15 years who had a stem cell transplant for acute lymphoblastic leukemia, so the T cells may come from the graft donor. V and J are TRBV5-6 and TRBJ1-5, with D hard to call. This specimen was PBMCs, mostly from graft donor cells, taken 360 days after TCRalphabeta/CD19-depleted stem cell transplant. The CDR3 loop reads CASSSGGGWHQPQHF. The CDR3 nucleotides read TGTGCCAGCAGCTCGGGAGGAGGGTGGCACCAGCCCCAGCATTTT.